This TCR beta chain stems from a study of cytomegalovirus exposure and HLA in healthy donors. Across the study: An early release of data contained roughly 86 million unique TCRs, which came from HLA-typed donors. Overall study results and limits: There were some V segments, including TRBV6-2 and TRBV6-3, excluded as indistinguishable. Previous analysis showed most TCR beta V segments were productive about 87% or about 30% of the time.

Germline V gene sequence: CDR1 GTSNPN, CDR2 SVGIG (reference sequence). The CDR3 runs 13 residues. After removal of 2 bases from V and 7 bases from J, the junction contained 5 bases not matched to a gene. 60 Vbeta and 13 Jbeta primers were used in PCR. The protocol was immunoSEQ multiplex PCR, while the TCRdb copy is restricted to in-frame clones and leaves out a portion. The profile shows roughly 290,000 clones, 80% of them singletons. Notes on this clone: Antigen: not known.

Sequences were obtained from PBMCs. The source is a girl aged 2-10 years in good health and CMV-seronegative. The chain uses TRBV30 and TRBJ1-2; 9 bases map to TRBD1. The CDR3 bases are TGTGCCTGGAGTACGACAGGGGGAGGTGGCTACACCTTC. Translation gives CAWSTTGGGGYTF.